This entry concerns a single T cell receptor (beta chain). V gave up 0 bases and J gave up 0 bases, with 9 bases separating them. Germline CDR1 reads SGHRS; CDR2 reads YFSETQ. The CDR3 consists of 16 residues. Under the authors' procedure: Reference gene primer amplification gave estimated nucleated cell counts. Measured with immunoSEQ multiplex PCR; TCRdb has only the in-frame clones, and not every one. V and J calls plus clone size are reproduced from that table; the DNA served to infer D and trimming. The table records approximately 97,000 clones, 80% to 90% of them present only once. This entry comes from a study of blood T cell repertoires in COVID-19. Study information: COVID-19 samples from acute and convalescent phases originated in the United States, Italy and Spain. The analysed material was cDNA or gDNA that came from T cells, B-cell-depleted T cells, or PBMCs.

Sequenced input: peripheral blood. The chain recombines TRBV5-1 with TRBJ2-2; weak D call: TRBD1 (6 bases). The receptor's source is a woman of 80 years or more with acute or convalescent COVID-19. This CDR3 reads CASSLVGAPNTGELFF. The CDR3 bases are TGCGCCAGCAGCTTGGTGGGGGCCCCGAACACCGGGGAGCTGTTTTTT.